Listed below are T cell receptor beta chains from one sample, sequenced in a study of blood T cell repertoires in COVID-19. Sequencing used immunoSEQ multiplex PCR; TCRdb keeps in-frame clones, though not all of them. The sample has 130,000 to 150,000 clones; 85% are singletons. The specimen was peripheral blood. These receptors were collected from a woman aged 40 to 50 with active or convalescent COVID-19. CDR3s include the opening cysteine and the closing phenylalanine or tryptophan. The order of the fields is CDR3 length, V gene, D gene, J gene, CDR3 DNA, CDR3 protein. The D gene is left open where the match is weak.

>12|TRBV30|TRBD1|TRBJ2-7
TGTGCCTGGAGTACAGGGGGCTACGAGCAGTACTTC
CAWSTGGYEQYF
>11|TRBV28|NA|TRBJ1-1
TGTGCCAGCAGCGGGGTGCTTGAAGCTTTCTTT
CASSGVLEAFF
>14|TRBV7-2|NA|TRBJ1-4
TGTGCCAGCAGCCCGCAGGGAAGTAATGAAAAACTGTTTTTT
CASSPQGSNEKLFF
>15|TRBV28|NA|TRBJ1-5
TGTGCCAGCAGTTTCTCGGGTCGTAGCAATCAGCCCCAGCATTTT
CASSFSGRSNQPQHF
>14|TRBV28|NA|TRBJ1-4
TGTGCCAGCAGCCCCACAGGGTTCGGTGAAAAACTGTTTTTT
CASSPTGFGEKLFF
>15|TRBV29-1|TRBD1|TRBJ1-4
TGCAGCGCAAAGAAAGGGGACAGGGGGAATGAAAAACTGTTTTTT
CSAKKGDRGNEKLFF
>14|TRBV6-5|NA|TRBJ2-7
TGTGCCAGCAGTTACGGGGACATTTCCTACGAGCAGTACTTC
CASSYGDISYEQYF
>16|TRBV14|TRBD2|TRBJ2-3
TGTGCCAGCAGCCACTCCACTAGCGGGAGATTTAATACGCAGTATTTT
CASSHSTSGRFNTQYF
>16|TRBV5-1|TRBD2|TRBJ2-3
TGCGCCAGCAGCTTGGCCCCTAGCGGGGGGAGCCCGGCGCAGTATTTT
CASSLAPSGGSPAQYF
>15|TRBV11-2|NA|TRBJ1-6
TGTGCCAGCAGCTGGGGCAGTACCTATAATTCACCCCTCCACTTT
CASSWGSTYNSPLHF
>16|TRBV3-1/TRBV3-2|TRBD2|TRBJ2-1
TGTGCCAGCAGCCAATTCGGGGGGGCTACCTACAATGAGCAGTTCTTC
CASSQFGGATYNEQFF
>13|TRBV19|TRBD1|TRBJ2-7
TGTGCCAGTTCTCCGGGACAGCTCTACGAGCAGTACTTC
CASSPGQLYEQYF
>13|TRBV29-1|NA|TRBJ2-5
TGCAGCGTTGTCCTTCCGGGAAAAGAGACCCAGTACTTC
CSVVLPGKETQYF
>13|TRBV6-5|NA|TRBJ2-1
TGTGCCAGCAGTCCGGGGGAAGTGCAGGAGCAGTTCTTC
CASSPGEVQEQFF
>13|TRBV27|TRBD1|TRBJ2-1
TGTGCCACCTGGGACAGGGGAAACAATGAGCAGTTCTTC
CATWDRGNNEQFF
>18|TRBV28|TRBD1|TRBJ2-5
TGTGCCAGCAGTTTACCGCCCCGCACAGGGGGAGAGGGGGAGACCCAGTACTTC
CASSLPPRTGGEGETQYF
>16|TRBV19|TRBD2|TRBJ2-7
TGTGCCAGTAGTATAGTGGCTAGCGGGAGGGCCTACGAGCAGTACTTC
CASSIVASGRAYEQYF
>16|TRBV18|TRBD1|TRBJ2-2
TGTGCCAGCTCACCACCCTCGACAGGGGTCGCCGGGGAGCTGTTTTTT
CASSPPSTGVAGELFF
>15|TRBV6-5|NA|TRBJ1-2
TGTGCCAGCAGCCCCGGGTACCGGTTGGACTATGGCTACACCTTC
CASSPGYRLDYGYTF
>15|TRBV5-5|TRBD1|TRBJ1-1
TGTGCCAGCAGCTTTAGGGCAGGGGGCTTCACTGAAGCTTTCTTT
CASSFRAGGFTEAFF